This entry concerns a single TCR beta chain. Its antigen is unknown. The source of the sample is a study of identical twins. Study findings and constraints: Out-of-frame alpha sequences shared by twins showed excess low generation probability.

MiXCR was run by TCRdb on the 5' RACE reads, yielding one entry per CDR3 protein. The table has some 1,700,000 distinct CDR3 sequences, about 31% seen once; the top ten hold over 0.25%. The CDR3 is 13 amino acids. V was pared by 7 bases and J by 3 bases, with 4 bases of the junction left unmatched. CDR1 and CDR2 (germline): SQVTM, ANQGSEA. This clonotype was obtained from a newborn girl in good health. The V and J genes are TRBV29-1 and TRBJ2-2, with TRBD1 matching 8 bases. Sequenced: cord blood. The DNA of the CDR3 is TGCAGCGCCCAGGGGGCCCACACCGGGGAGCTGTTTTTT. It is translated as CSAQGAHTGELFF.